This T cell receptor (beta chain) was sequenced for a study of siplizumab effects on memory and regulatory T cells. Overall study findings and caveats: Confirmatory evidence of suppressive function in proliferating siplizumab-culture Tregs was not obtained. Roughly 75-97% of proliferating clones (CD4+ or CD8+) could not be assigned a naive or memory phenotype. Naive T cells appeared more diverse than memory cells and seemed to be major alloresponse contributors.

This CDR3 comprises 13 residues. V was shortened by 6 bases and J by 5 bases, with 13 bases between the two germline ends. The germline gives CDR1 MNHEY, CDR2 SVGAGI. The assay looked at some 96,000 TCR templates in each sample. Sequenced by immunoSEQ multiplex PCR; TCRdb stores in-frame clones only, minus some. The sample gives 50,000 to 60,000 clones, about 90% of which show up once; less than 0.35% is in the top ten. This clone was found once. Its cognate antigen is unknown. Sequencing input: naive CD8+ T cells sorted from blood. The TCR was taken from a human donor in good health. The V and J genes are TRBV6-5 and TRBJ2-5; D possibly uses TRBD1 or TRBD2 (5 bases each). The CDR3 DNA is TGTGCCAGCAGAATCGGGGCCAGCGAGACCCAGTACTTC. Translation gives CASRIGASETQYF.